Following are 2 T cell receptor beta chains from one sample sequenced in a study of siplizumab effects on memory and regulatory T cells. Assay: immunoSEQ multiplex PCR; the TCRdb copy retains only in-frame clones and omits some. The profile shows tens of thousands of clones, about 90% of them singletons. The sample was CD8+ T cells sorted from blood. The origin of the receptors is a human donor in good health.

The chain uses TRBV5-3 and TRBJ2-2; D possibly corresponds to TRBD1 (5 bases). TRBV5-3 is annotated as an ORF whose role is uncertain. The length of the CDR3 is 17 residues. V gave up 3 bases and J gave up 1 base, with 16 bases separating them. The CDR3 sequence is CARSSRPTDQNTGELFF. The CDR3 nucleotides are TGTGCCAGAAGCTCCAGACCGACAGACCAGAACACCGGGGAGCTGTTTTTT.

This chain uses TRBV25-1 with TRBJ1-6, with 10 nucleotides matching TRBD1. The CDR3 length is 16 residues. Unmatched junction bases numbered 10, after V lost 4 bases and J lost 10 bases. The germline V gene has CDR1 MGHDK and CDR2 SYGVNS. CDR3 amino acids: CASSVSPDRGKSPLHF. The DNA for the CDR3 is TGTGCCAGCAGTGTATCCCCGGACAGGGGGAAATCACCCCTCCACTTT.